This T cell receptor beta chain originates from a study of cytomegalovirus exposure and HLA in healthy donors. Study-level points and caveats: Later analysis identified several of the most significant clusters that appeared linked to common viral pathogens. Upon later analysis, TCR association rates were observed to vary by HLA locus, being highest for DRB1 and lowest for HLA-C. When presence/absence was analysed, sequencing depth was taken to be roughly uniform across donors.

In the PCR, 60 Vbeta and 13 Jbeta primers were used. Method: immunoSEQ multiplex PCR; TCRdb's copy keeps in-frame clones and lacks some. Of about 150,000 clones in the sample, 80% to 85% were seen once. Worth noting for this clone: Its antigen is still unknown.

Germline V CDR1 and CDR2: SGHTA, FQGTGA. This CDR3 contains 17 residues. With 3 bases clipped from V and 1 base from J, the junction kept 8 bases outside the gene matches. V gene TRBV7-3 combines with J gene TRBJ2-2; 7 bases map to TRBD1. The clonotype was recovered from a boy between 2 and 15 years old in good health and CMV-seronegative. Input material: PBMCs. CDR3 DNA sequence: TGTGCCAGCAGCTTCCGAGGGGGCGAATTGAACACCGGGGAGCTGTTTTTT. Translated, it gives CASSFRGGELNTGELFF.